A selection of T cell receptor beta chains follows, all from one sample in a study of T cells after yellow fever vaccination. TCRdb recomputed calls from the 5' RACE reads with MiXCR, one row per CDR3 protein. This table holds 550,000 to 750,000 distinct CDR3 sequences, approximately 15% found once. This specimen consisted of PBMCs, obtained on the day of the yellow fever booster vaccination. The receptors here all came from a young man who received the YFV17D yellow fever vaccine. The CDR3 runs from the conserved cysteine through the conserved F or W. A D gene is named only where the DNA matches it firmly. Where a row states a size, it is once, few, many or the class of an expanded clone; other rows omit it.

J gene,V gene,clone size,D gene,CDR3 DNA,CDR3 protein
TRBJ2-2,TRBV5-1,-,-,TGCGCCAGCAGCACTGTCAACAGGGCCGGGGAGCTGTTTTTT,CASSTVNRAGELFF
TRBJ2-3,TRBV30,-,-,TGTGCCTGGAGGGAATCGTGGGCGGCAGATACGCAGTATTTT,CAWRESWAADTQYF
TRBJ2-2,TRBV19,once,-,TGTGCCAGTAGTACAGACAGAATCACCGGGGAGCTGTTTTTT,CASSTDRITGELFF
TRBJ2-1,TRBV7-2,-,-,TGTGCCAGCAGCTCAAAGAGGAGTGAGCAGTTCTTC,CASSSKRSEQFF
TRBJ2-1,TRBV3-1,few,TRBD2,TGTGCCAGCAGCAAGAGCGGGAGTGGTGATGAGCAGTTCTTC,CASSKSGSGDEQFF
TRBJ1-5,TRBV27,few,-,TGTGCCAGCAGTTGGGCCAGCGGCAATCAGCCCCAGCATTTT,CASSWASGNQPQHF
TRBJ2-7,TRBV10-3,-,-,TGTGCCATCAGTGGGCCTCGGGCCTACGAGCAGTACTTC,CAISGPRAYEQYF
TRBJ1-5,TRBV19,once,-,TGTGCCAGTAGTATGGGGGCAAATCAGCCCCAGCATTTT,CASSMGANQPQHF
TRBJ1-2,TRBV29-1,few,-,TGCAGCGTTGAAGAGCGGGGGCGTTCCTATGGCTACACCTTC,CSVEERGRSYGYTF
TRBJ2-1,TRBV14,few,TRBD1,TGTGCCAGCAGCCGGGACAGCGTCAATGAGCAGTTCTTC,CASSRDSVNEQFF
TRBJ2-5,TRBV10-3,few,-,TGTGCCATCAGTGTCGGACTGCGCGGGGAGACCCAGTACTTC,CAISVGLRGETQYF
TRBJ2-2,TRBV6-5,-,TRBD2,TGTGCCAGCAGTTACCGGGGGGGTCAGGGTTCCGGGGAGCTGTTTTTT,CASSYRGGQGSGELFF
TRBJ2-7,TRBV19,-,TRBD1,TGTGCCAGTAGTTCCGGGACAGTTACCTACGAGCAGTACTTC,CASSSGTVTYEQYF
TRBJ2-7,TRBV11-2,-,TRBD2,TGTGCCAGCAGCCAACGGGCCCGACTAGCGGTACGATCCTACGAGCAGTACTTC,CASSQRARLAVRSYEQYF
TRBJ2-3,TRBV7-9,few,-,TGTGCCAGCAGCCCCCGCGAGTTGAGGAGGGTTGGGCAGTATTTT,CASSPRELRRVGQYF
TRBJ2-5,TRBV20-1,-,-,TGCAGTGCTAGAGGTTCCAGACAGGAAGACCCTATGGAGACCCAGTACTTC,CSARGSRQEDPMETQYF
TRBJ1-1,TRBV19,few,-,TGTGCCAGTAGTATGGACCAGCTGAACACTGAAGCTTTCTTT,CASSMDQLNTEAFF
TRBJ1-2,TRBV20-1,-,-,TGCAGTGCTAGAGACAGGGGTCTTTTTGGCTACACCTTC,CSARDRGLFGYTF
TRBJ2-7,TRBV7-9,few,-,TGTGCCAGCAGCTTAGAGTCGAGAGGGTCCTACGAGCAGTACTTC,CASSLESRGSYEQYF
TRBJ2-3,TRBV12-3/TRBV12-4,few,-,TGTGCCAGCAGACGTGACGGATACACAGATACGCAGTATTTT,CASRRDGYTDTQYF
TRBJ1-3,TRBV5-6,few,-,TGTGCCAGCAGCCACAGGGAAGGGAAAGGAAACACCATATATTTT,CASSHREGKGNTIYF
TRBJ1-2,TRBV6-2/TRBV6-3,-,-,TGTGCCAGCAGTTCAATTTCGGGGGAACGAGAATATGGCTACACCTTC,CASSSISGEREYGYTF
TRBJ2-1,TRBV7-3,-,-,TGTGCCAGCAGCTTAACCCCATGGGAGCCGGGAGAACGGGGTGAGCAGTTCTTC,CASSLTPWEPGERGEQFF
TRBJ2-7,TRBV11-2,few,TRBD2,TGTGCCAGCAGCTTAGGGTGGGGTTCGGGACTAGCGGCCTACGAGCAGTACTTC,CASSLGWGSGLAAYEQYF
TRBJ2-5,TRBV28,-,TRBD2,TGTGCCAGCAGGGGGACTAGCGGACAAGAGACCCAGTACTTC,CASRGTSGQETQYF
TRBJ2-7,TRBV20-1,few,TRBD2,TGCAGTACCGGGACTAGCGCCAACGAGCAGTACTTC,CSTGTSANEQYF
TRBJ2-5,TRBV28,-,-,TGTGCCAGCAGTTTATGGAGGGAGACCCAGTACTTC,CASSLWRETQYF
TRBJ2-7,TRBV6-2/TRBV6-3,-,TRBD2,TGTGCCAGCAGTTCATGGACTAGCGGAACCTCCTACGAGCAGTACTTC,CASSSWTSGTSYEQYF
TRBJ2-3,TRBV4-3,few,TRBD2,TGCGCCAGCAGCCAAGATAGACTAGCGGCAGATACGCAGTATTTT,CASSQDRLAADTQYF
TRBJ1-6,TRBV12-3/TRBV12-4,-,-,TGTGCCAGCAGTTTAGAGGTGGGGTCACCCCTCCACTTT,CASSLEVGSPLHF
TRBJ2-1,TRBV23-1,-,TRBD2,TGCGCCAGCAGTCCCCAACCGGGACTAGTGCAAGCATCATCGCAAAATTACAATGAGCAGTTCTTC,CASSPQPGLVQASSQNYNEQFF
TRBJ2-1,TRBV7-9,many,TRBD1,TGTGCCAGCAGCTTACCGCCCCAGGGGGTGGAGAATGAGCAGTTCTTC,CASSLPPQGVENEQFF
TRBJ2-7,TRBV10-3,-,-,TGTGCCATCGGCCCCCGAGGGGACTCCTACGAGCAGTACTTC,CAIGPRGDSYEQYF
TRBJ1-5,TRBV7-2,many,-,TGTGCCAGCACCCCTGGGGGGTCGGAGGTTCAGCCCCAGCATTTT,CASTPGGSEVQPQHF
TRBJ2-5,TRBV29-1,few,-,TGCAGCGTTGAAGAAATAGCGCAAGAGACCCAGTACTTC,CSVEEIAQETQYF
TRBJ1-5,TRBV3-1,-,-,TGTGCCAGCAGTCTAGGACCCACTGGAAATCAGCCCCAGCATTTT,CASSLGPTGNQPQHF
TRBJ1-1,TRBV20-1,-,-,TGCAGTGCTAGAGATCCCCAAACAGTGAACACTGAAGCTTTCTTT,CSARDPQTVNTEAFF
TRBJ2-7,TRBV14,-,-,TGTGCCAGCAGCCAGATTGCGGGCTACGAGCAGTACTTC,CASSQIAGYEQYF
TRBJ2-7,TRBV15,-,-,TGTGCCACCAGCAGAGAACCGGCGGCTACCTACGAGCAGTACTTC,CATSREPAATYEQYF
TRBJ2-1,TRBV5-6,-,-,TGTGCCAGCAGCTTGATCGGCCAAGCCCTTTACAATGAGCAGTTCTTC,CASSLIGQALYNEQFF
TRBJ2-1,TRBV20-1,many,-,TGCAGTGCTCGAGACCCGGGACGGGGCCCGAACAATGAGCAGTTCTTC,CSARDPGRGPNNEQFF
TRBJ2-1,TRBV28,few,-,TGTGCCAGCAGTTTTAGTTCTAGCAATGAGCAGTTCTTC,CASSFSSSNEQFF
TRBJ2-1,TRBV4-3,-,TRBD2,TGCGCCAGCAGCCAAGGTGGGGTTGCGGGAGGGGACAATGAGCAGTTCTTC,CASSQGGVAGGDNEQFF
TRBJ2-5,TRBV7-2,few,-,TGTGCCACCAATACCCAACACCTAGAAGAGACCCAGTACTTC,CATNTQHLEETQYF
TRBJ2-7,TRBV27,few,-,TGTGCCAGCAGTTTCGCGGCGGGACTCTACGAGCAGTACTTC,CASSFAAGLYEQYF
TRBJ2-2,TRBV20-1,few,-,TGCAGTGCTACAGAAGCGAACACCGGGGAGCTGTTTTTT,CSATEANTGELFF
TRBJ2-7,TRBV7-7,few,-,TGTGCTAGCAGCTTAGGGGCAGGGATGAACGAGCAGTACTTC,CASSLGAGMNEQYF
TRBJ2-2,TRBV18,-,TRBD1,TGTGCCAGCTCACCAGGCTCCGGGACAGGGGGTACCGGGGAGCTGTTTTTT,CASSPGSGTGGTGELFF
TRBJ2-1,TRBV2,few,-,TGTGCCAGCAGTGAACTGAGCTCCTACAATGAGCAGTTCTTC,CASSELSSYNEQFF
TRBJ2-1,TRBV6-5,-,-,TGTGCCAGCAGTTACCAGGGGGAGCAGTTCTTC,CASSYQGEQFF
TRBJ1-2,TRBV20-1,few,-,TGCAGTGCCAACTCCGGGACCAACTATGGCTACACCTTC,CSANSGTNYGYTF
TRBJ2-1,TRBV30,-,TRBD2,TGTGCCTGGAGTTTTAGCGGGAGGTCTAATGAGCAGTTCTTC,CAWSFSGRSNEQFF
TRBJ2-5,TRBV19,few,-,TGTGCCAGTAGAAGGTCGGGACCAGGGGAGACCCAGTACTTC,CASRRSGPGETQYF
TRBJ2-5,TRBV11-2,few,-,TGTGCCAGCAGCTTAAGAGAACCGGAGACCCAGTACTTC,CASSLREPETQYF
TRBJ2-1,TRBV3-1,-,TRBD1,TGTGCCAGCACCCGACAGGGCTGGGGTAAGGGTGAGCAGTTCTTC,CASTRQGWGKGEQFF